This T cell receptor (beta chain) was recovered during a study of response to subunit inactivated influenza vaccine. Trimming removed 3 bases from V and 5 bases from J, with 16 bases in between. CDR1 DFQATT and CDR2 SNEGSKA come from the germline V gene (reference sequence). The CDR3 runs 14 residues. This clonotype came up many times. Its specificity is unknown. Whole-study findings and limits: Only a handful of new T cells, the authors suggested, are recruited with each seasonal influenza vaccination.

MiXCR, run by TCRdb on the RT-PCR reads, gives a single entry per CDR3 protein. Of about 700,000 distinct CDR3 sequences in the sample, around 16% were seen once. This specimen was PBMCs from blood, taken 11 to 12 days after vaccination. This receptor was obtained from a man aged 50-60 years who received an inactivated influenza vaccine. The V call is TRBV20-1, the J call TRBJ1-1; D is uncertain. The CDR3 region is CSASAPGVGTEAFF. Written as DNA, the CDR3 is TGCAGTGCTAGCGCACCAGGTGTGGGAACTGAAGCTTTCTTT.